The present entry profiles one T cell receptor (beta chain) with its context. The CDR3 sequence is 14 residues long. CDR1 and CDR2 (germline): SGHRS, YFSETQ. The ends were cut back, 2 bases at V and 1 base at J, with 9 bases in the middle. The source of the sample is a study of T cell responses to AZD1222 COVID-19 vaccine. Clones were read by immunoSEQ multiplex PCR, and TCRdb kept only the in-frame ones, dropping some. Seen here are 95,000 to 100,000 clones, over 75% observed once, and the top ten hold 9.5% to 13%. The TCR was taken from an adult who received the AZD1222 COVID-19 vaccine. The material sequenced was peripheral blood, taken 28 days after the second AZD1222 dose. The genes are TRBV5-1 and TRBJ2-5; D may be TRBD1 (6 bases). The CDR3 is CASSLTGPQETQYF. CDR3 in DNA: TGCGCCAGCAGCTTAACAGGGCCCCAAGAGACCCAGTACTTC.